The next 7 T cell receptor beta chains were all read from a single sample in a study of cytomegalovirus exposure and HLA in healthy donors. With 60 Vbeta and 13 Jbeta primers, the PCR was carried out. TCRdb's table, derived via immunoSEQ multiplex PCR, lists solely in-frame clones and lacks some. The sample records 120,000 or so clones, over 8.5% being singletons. Sequenced: PBMCs. The receptors were gathered from a woman between 35 and 50 years old in good health and CMV-seropositive.

CDR3 nucleotide sequence: TGTGCCAGCAGTGTCAGCCGGGACAGCGACAATGAGCAGTTCTTC. Translated: CASSVSRDSDNEQFF. The V gene is TRBV27, the J gene TRBJ2-1, with 7 bases identical to TRBD1. The V gene end was trimmed by 5 bases and the J gene end by 5 bases; junction bases not matched to a gene: 9. The germline gives CDR1 MNHEY, CDR2 SMNVEV (reference sequence). The CDR3 spans 15 residues.

This clone was observed a few times. This sequence joins TRBV5-1 and TRBJ2-2; the D is unclear. V was cut by 4 bases and J by 2 bases, with 12 bases left in between. This CDR3 has 15 amino acids. The V gene's germline CDR1 is SGHRS and CDR2 YFSETQ. CDR3 coding DNA: TGCGCCAGCAGCGAGATAAAGTTTAACACCGGGGAGCTGTTTTTT. Translated: CASSEIKFNTGELFF. Looking up the rest from reference TRBV5-1 and TRBJ2-2 gives the full variable domain: KAGVTQTPRYLIKTRGQQVTLSCSPISGHRSVSWYQQTPGQGLQFLFEYFSETQRNKGNFPGRFSGRQFSNSRSEMNVSTLELGDSALYLCASSEIKFNTGELFFGEGSRLTVL.

V is TRBV7-8 and J is TRBJ1-1; 7 nucleotides match TRBD1. Germline V gene sequence: CDR1 SGHVS, CDR2 FQNEAQ. The CDR3 is 17 residues long. J lost 5 bases, V lost 2 bases, and 14 bases had no gene match. The CDR3 loop is CASSLNVPGQRSTEAFF. The CDR3 DNA reads as TGTGCCAGCAGCTTAAACGTCCCGGGACAGCGGAGTACTGAAGCTTTCTTT.

The sample holds a few counts of this clone. V and J are TRBV5-1 and TRBJ2-5, with TRBD1 matching 10 bases. TRBJ2-7 explains the end of the DNA better; the J call may be wrong. The CDR3 length is 14 residues. Germline CDR1 reads SGHRS; CDR2 reads YFSETQ. Written as DNA, the CDR3 is TGCGCCAGCAGCTTGCGGGACAGGGGCCACGAGCAGTACTTC. Residues: CASSLRDRGHEQYF.

There are a few counts of this clone. The chain couples TRBV7-9 to TRBJ1-4; 7 nucleotides align to TRBD1. The length of the CDR3 is 15 residues. J was trimmed by 10 bases and V by 4 bases; bases with no gene match: 12. Germline CDR1 and CDR2: SEHNR and FQNEAQ (reference sequence). CDR3 bases: TGTGCCAGCAGCTCGAGGACAGGCGGCTTCGGAAAACTGTTTTTT. Translated: CASSSRTGGFGKLFF.

The chain has TRBV6-5 and TRBJ1-2, with D possibly matching TRBD1 (5 bases). The CDR3 consists of 13 residues. Germline V CDR1 and CDR2: MNHEY, SVGAGI. V gave up 2 bases and J gave up 8 bases, with 12 bases separating them. The CDR3 region has the DNA TGTGCCAGCAGTTACGGGGCAGGACAAGGCTACACCTTC. It specifies CASSYGAGQGYTF.

The chain carries TRBV6-1 and TRBJ2-3; 10 bases are a match to TRBD1. The CDR3 runs to 14 residues. From germline, CDR1 is MNHNS and CDR2 SASEGT. After removal of 6 bases from V and 3 bases from J, the junction contained 3 bases not matched to a gene. The CDR3 DNA reads TGTGCCAGCAGAGACAGGGGGCAAACAGATACGCAGTATTTT. Translated, it gives CASRDRGQTDTQYF.